This T cell receptor (beta chain) was profiled in a study of Ad26.COV2.S vaccination and SARS-CoV-2 variants. Study results and limitations: The breadth of spike-specific CD8+ and CD4+ T cell responses after vaccination was reportedly substantial. Non-spike TCR breadth showed similarity between vaccine and placebo recipients. Analyses that measured TCR breadth and depth may have underestimated total T cell responses. Vaccine recipients showed a spike-specific TCR breadth that was higher than in placebo recipients.

Germline CDR1 is MGHRA and CDR2 is YSYEKL. Trimming removed 0 bases at V and 0 bases at J, with 6 bases between. The CDR3 is 15 residues long. Data came from immunoSEQ multiplex PCR; TCRdb stores just in-frame clones and leaves some out. The data contain around 350,000 clones, about 91% of them seen just once; the ten biggest clones take up about 3.9%. A note on this clone: Its antigen is currently unknown.

This TCR came from a human donor who had recovered from COVID-19. The V call is TRBV4-1, the J call TRBJ1-5, with D uncertain. The sample was peripheral blood, taken after recovery from COVID-19. CDR3 in amino acids: CASSQDPYSNQPQHF. Here the CDR3 DNA reads TGCGCCAGCAGCCAAGACCCGTATAGCAATCAGCCCCAGCATTTT.